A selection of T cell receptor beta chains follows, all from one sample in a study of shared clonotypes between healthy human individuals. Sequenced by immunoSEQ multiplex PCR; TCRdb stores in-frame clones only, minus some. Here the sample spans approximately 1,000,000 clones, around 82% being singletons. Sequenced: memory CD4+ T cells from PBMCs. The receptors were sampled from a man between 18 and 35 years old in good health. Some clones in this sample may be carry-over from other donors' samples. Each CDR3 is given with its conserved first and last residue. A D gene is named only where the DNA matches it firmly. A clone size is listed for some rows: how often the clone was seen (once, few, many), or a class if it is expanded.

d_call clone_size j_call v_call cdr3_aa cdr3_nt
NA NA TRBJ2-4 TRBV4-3 CASSQDTSRNIQYF TGCGCCAGTAGCCAAGATACTAGTAGAAACATTCAGTACTTC
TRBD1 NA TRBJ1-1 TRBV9 CASSVSRQGTRAFF TGTGCCAGCAGCGTATCGCGACAGGGTACCCGGGCTTTCTTT
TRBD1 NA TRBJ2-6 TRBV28 CASRPGGGQGAYGANVLTF TGTGCCAGCCGCCCTGGGGGGGGACAGGGGGCTTATGGGGCCAACGTCCTGACTTTC
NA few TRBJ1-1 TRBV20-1 CSALKPRAFF TGCAGTGCCTTGAAACCTCGTGCTTTCTTT
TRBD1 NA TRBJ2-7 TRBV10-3 CAISDPGTEVGEREQYF TGTGCCATCAGTGACCCTGGGACAGAGGTTGGTGAGAGAGAGCAGTACTTC
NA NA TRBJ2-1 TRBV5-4 CASTLGEEQFF TGTGCCAGCACCCTGGGGGAGGAGCAGTTCTTC
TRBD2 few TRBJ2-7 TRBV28 CASSFGLARSYEQYF TGTGCCAGCAGTTTCGGACTAGCGCGCTCCTACGAGCAGTACTTC
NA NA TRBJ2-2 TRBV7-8 CASSLEGAQNTGELFF TGTGCCAGCAGCTTAGAGGGAGCGCAAAACACCGGGGAGCTGTTTTTT
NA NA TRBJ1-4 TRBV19 CASSINQPGDGEKLFF TGTGCCAGTAGTATAAACCAACCGGGGGACGGCGAAAAACTGTTTTTT
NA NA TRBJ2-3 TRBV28 CASSRQDYLFTDTQYF TGTGCCAGCAGTCGCCAGGACTACCTATTCACAGATACGCAGTATTTT
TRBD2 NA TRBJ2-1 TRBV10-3 CAISESLAGDAGGEQFF TGTGCCATCAGTGAGTCACTAGCGGGAGATGCCGGCGGTGAGCAGTTCTTC
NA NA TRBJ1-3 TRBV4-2 CASSQFPGQRNTIYF TGTGCCAGCAGCCAGTTCCCGGGGCAGCGAAACACCATATATTTT
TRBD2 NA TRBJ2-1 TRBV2 CASTGPLAASEQFF TGTGCCAGCACAGGCCCGCTAGCGGCGTCGGAGCAGTTCTTC
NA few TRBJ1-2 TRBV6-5 CASSSRAAFNYGYTF TGTGCCAGCAGTTCAAGGGCAGCGTTTAACTATGGCTACACCTTC
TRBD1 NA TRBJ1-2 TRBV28 CATARQGHGYTF TGTGCCACTGCGCGACAGGGACATGGCTACACCTTC
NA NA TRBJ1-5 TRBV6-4 CASSVQLNQPQHF TGTGCCAGCAGTGTACAGCTCAATCAGCCCCAGCATTTT
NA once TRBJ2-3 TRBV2 CASSGEGMEGTQYF TGTGCCAGCAGCGGCGAGGGGATGGAGGGTACGCAGTATTTT
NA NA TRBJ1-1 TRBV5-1 CASSLLGADTEAFF TGCGCCAGCAGCTTGCTGGGGGCCGACACTGAAGCTTTCTTT
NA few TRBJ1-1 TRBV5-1 CASSPSGNTEAFF TGCGCCAGCAGCCCAAGCGGGAACACTGAAGCTTTCTTT
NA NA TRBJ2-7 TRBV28 CASNPGPSYEQYF TGTGCCAGCAACCCGGGCCCCTCCTACGAGCAGTACTTC
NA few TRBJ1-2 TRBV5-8 CASSLRMQGNYGYTF TGTGCCAGCAGCCTGAGAATGCAGGGGAACTATGGCTACACCTTC
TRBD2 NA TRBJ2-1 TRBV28 CASSLLAGTYNEQFF TGTGCCAGCAGTTTACTAGCGGGTACCTACAATGAGCAGTTCTTC
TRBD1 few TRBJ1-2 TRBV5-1 CASSKLQGEGGYTF TGCGCCAGCAGCAAGCTACAGGGGGAGGGTGGCTACACCTTC
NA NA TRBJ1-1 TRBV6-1 CASSDGWRPTEAFF TGTGCCAGCAGTGATGGTTGGAGACCCACTGAAGCTTTCTTT
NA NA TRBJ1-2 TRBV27 CASSPSRGDYGYTF TGTGCCAGCAGTCCCTCAAGGGGCGACTATGGCTACACCTTC
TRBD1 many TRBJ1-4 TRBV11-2 CASSPRTGGDAAEKLFF TGTGCCAGCAGCCCACGGACAGGGGGCGATGCGGCGGAAAAACTGTTTTTT
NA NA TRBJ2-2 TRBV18 CASSLFPAQGNTGELFF TGTGCCAGCTCACTCTTCCCGGCACAGGGTAACACCGGGGAGCTGTTTTTT
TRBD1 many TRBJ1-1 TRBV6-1 CASSAYATGDGTEAFF TGTGCCAGCAGTGCCTATGCCACAGGGGATGGCACTGAAGCTTTCTTT